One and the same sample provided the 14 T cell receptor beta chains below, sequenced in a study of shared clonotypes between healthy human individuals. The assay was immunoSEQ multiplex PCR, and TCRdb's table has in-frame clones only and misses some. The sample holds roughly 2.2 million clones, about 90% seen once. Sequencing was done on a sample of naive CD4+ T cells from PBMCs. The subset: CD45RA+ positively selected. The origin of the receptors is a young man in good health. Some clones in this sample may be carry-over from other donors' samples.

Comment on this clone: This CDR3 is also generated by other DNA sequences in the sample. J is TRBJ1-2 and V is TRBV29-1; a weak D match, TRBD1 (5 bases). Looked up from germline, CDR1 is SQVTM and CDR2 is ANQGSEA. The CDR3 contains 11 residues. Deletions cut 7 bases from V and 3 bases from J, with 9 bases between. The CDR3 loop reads CSGGTDYGYTF. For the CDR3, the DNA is TGCAGCGGGGGGACGGACTATGGCTACACCTTC.

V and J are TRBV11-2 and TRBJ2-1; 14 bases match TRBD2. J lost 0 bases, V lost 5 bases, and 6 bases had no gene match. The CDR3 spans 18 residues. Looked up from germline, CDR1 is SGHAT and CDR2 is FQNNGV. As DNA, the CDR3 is TGTGCCAGCAGCGCGGGACTAGCGGGAGCAGGCTCCTACAATGAGCAGTTCTTC. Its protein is CASSAGLAGAGSYNEQFF.

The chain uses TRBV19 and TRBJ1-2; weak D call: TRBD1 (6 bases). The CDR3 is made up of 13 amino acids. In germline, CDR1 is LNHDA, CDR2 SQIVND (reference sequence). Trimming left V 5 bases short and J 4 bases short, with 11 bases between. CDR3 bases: TGTGCCAGTAGTGTACAGGGACTCTATGGCTACACCTTC. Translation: CASSVQGLYGYTF.

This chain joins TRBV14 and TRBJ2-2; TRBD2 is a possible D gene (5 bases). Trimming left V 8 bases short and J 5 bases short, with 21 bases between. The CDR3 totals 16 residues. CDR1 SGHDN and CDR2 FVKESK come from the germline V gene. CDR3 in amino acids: CASHPLARSGTGELFF. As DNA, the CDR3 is TGTGCCAGCCACCCATTGGCGCGGTCGGGGACCGGGGAGCTGTTTTTT.

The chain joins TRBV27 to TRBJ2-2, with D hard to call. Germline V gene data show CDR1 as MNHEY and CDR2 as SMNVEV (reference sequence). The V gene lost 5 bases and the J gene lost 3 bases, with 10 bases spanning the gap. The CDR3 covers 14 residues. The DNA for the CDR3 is TGTGCCAGCAGTAGGAGCTGGGACACCGGGGAGCTGTTTTTT. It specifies CASSRSWDTGELFF.

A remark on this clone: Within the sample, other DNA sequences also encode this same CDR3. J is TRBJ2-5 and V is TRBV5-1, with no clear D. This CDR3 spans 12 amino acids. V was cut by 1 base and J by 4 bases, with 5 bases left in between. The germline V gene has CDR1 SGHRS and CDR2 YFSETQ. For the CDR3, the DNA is TGCGCCAGCAGCTTGAATCGAGAGACCCAGTACTTC. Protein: CASSLNRETQYF.

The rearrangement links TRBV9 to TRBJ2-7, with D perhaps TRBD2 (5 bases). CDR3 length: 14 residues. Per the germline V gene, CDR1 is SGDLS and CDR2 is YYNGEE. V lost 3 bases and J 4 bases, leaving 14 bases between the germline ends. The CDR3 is CASSADLGGYEQYF. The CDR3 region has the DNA TGTGCCAGCAGCGCCGACCTCGGCGGGTACGAGCAGTACTTC.

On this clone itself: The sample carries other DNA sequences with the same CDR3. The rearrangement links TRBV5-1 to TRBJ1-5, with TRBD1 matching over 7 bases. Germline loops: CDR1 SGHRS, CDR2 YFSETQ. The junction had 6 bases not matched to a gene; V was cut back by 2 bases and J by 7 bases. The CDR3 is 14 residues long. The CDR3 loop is CASSLTGVGQPQHF. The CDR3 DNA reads TGCGCCAGCAGCTTAACAGGGGTCGGGCAGCCCCAGCATTTT.

The CDR3 protein is CASSPLKTGSYEQYF. The CDR3 bases are TGTGCCAGCAGTCCCCTTAAGACAGGATCCTACGAGCAGTACTTC. The chain combines TRBV6-1 with TRBJ2-7, with D perhaps TRBD1 (6 bases). Germline CDR1 and CDR2: MNHNS and SASEGT. This CDR3 contains 15 residues. Trimming cost V 5 bases and J 1 base, with 15 bases left between them.

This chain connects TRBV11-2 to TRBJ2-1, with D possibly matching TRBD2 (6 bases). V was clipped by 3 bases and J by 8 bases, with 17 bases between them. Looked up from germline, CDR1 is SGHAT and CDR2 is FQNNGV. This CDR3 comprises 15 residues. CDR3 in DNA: TGTGCCAGCAGCTTCACTAGCCCCTTGGGGGATGAGCAGTTCTTC. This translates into CASSFTSPLGDEQFF.

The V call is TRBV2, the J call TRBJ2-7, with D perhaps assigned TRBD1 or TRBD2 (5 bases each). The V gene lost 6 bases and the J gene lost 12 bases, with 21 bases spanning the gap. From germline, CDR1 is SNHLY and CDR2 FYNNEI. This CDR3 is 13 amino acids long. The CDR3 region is CASRSTTGPPGYF. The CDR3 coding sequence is TGTGCCAGCAGGAGTACAACGGGACCGCCGGGGTACTTC.

CDR3 in DNA: TGTGCCAGCAGCTTACGGGCCGGGGCCAACGTCCTGACTTTC. It specifies CASSLRAGANVLTF. V and J are TRBV9 and TRBJ2-6, with unresolved D. Germline values: CDR1 SGDLS, CDR2 YYNGEE. The V end was cut by 4 bases, the J end by 4 bases, with 9 bases between. The CDR3 is 14 residues long. Complete variable domain (other parts from reference TRBV9 and TRBJ2-6): DSGVTQTPKHLITATGQRVTLRCSPRSGDLSVYWYQQSLDQGLQFLIQYYNGEERAKGNILERFSAQQFPDLHSELNLSSLELGDSALYFCASSLRAGANVLTFGAGSRLTVL.

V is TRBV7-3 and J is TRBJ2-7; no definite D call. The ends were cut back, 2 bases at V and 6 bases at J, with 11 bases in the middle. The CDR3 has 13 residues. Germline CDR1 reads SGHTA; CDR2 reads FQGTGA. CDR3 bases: TGTGCCAGCAGCTTACTCGTGATGAGCGAGCAGTACTTC. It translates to CASSLLVMSEQYF.

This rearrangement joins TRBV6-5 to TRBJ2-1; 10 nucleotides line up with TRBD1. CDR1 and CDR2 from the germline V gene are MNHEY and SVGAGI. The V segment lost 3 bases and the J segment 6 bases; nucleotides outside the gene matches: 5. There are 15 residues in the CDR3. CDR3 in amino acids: CASSYRRTGGNEQFF. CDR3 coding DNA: TGTGCCAGCAGTTATCGACGGACAGGGGGCAATGAGCAGTTCTTC.